The rows below give T cell receptor beta chains drawn from one sample of a study of blood T cell repertoires in COVID-19. Libraries were prepared by immunoSEQ multiplex PCR; TCRdb keeps only in-frame clonotypes and omits some of them. The sample shows about 120,000 clones, 70% to 90% of them seen only once. The sample taken for sequencing was peripheral blood. These receptors all stem from a woman over 75 with acute or convalescent COVID-19. The CDR3 runs from the conserved cysteine through the conserved F or W. Each record gives: V gene, clone size, J gene, D gene, CDR3 protein, CDR3 DNA. D genes are given only for firm matches. Clone size is not always given. Where it is, it says once, few, many or a class for expanded clones.

V gene: TRBV20-1
clone size: .
J gene: TRBJ1-2
D gene: TRBD1
CDR3 protein: CSASPGTGEGYTF
CDR3 DNA: TGCAGTGCTAGTCCCGGGACAGGGGAAGGCTACACCTTC

V gene: TRBV7-8
clone size: .
J gene: TRBJ1-3
D gene: .
CDR3 protein: CASSLSGGPSSGNTIYF
CDR3 DNA: TGTGCCAGCAGCTTATCGGGGGGCCCAAGCTCTGGAAACACCATATATTTT

V gene: TRBV3-1/TRBV3-2
clone size: .
J gene: TRBJ2-1
D gene: .
CDR3 protein: CASSQTPLGEQFF
CDR3 DNA: TGTGCCAGCAGCCAGACCCCACTAGGGGAGCAGTTCTTC

V gene: TRBV18
clone size: .
J gene: TRBJ1-2
D gene: TRBD1
CDR3 protein: CASSTRTGVFNYGYTF
CDR3 DNA: TGTGCCAGCTCAACGAGGACAGGGGTCTTTAACTATGGCTACACCTTC

V gene: TRBV25-1
clone size: .
J gene: TRBJ1-1
D gene: TRBD1
CDR3 protein: CASSGTGANTEAFF
CDR3 DNA: TGTGCCAGCAGCGGGACAGGGGCTAACACTGAAGCTTTCTTT

V gene: TRBV11-3
clone size: .
J gene: TRBJ2-3
D gene: .
CDR3 protein: CASSLERGYTQYF
CDR3 DNA: TGTGCCAGCAGCTTAGAACGCGGGTATACGCAGTATTTT

V gene: TRBV9
clone size: few
J gene: TRBJ2-2
D gene: .
CDR3 protein: CASSVEAAGDPNTGELFF
CDR3 DNA: TGTGCCAGCAGCGTAGAGGCAGCGGGTGACCCGAACACCGGGGAGCTGTTTTTT

V gene: TRBV25-1
clone size: .
J gene: TRBJ2-7
D gene: .
CDR3 protein: CASPGGPPYEQYF
CDR3 DNA: TGTGCCAGCCCGGGGGGCCCCCCCTACGAGCAGTACTTC

V gene: TRBV9
clone size: .
J gene: TRBJ2-5
D gene: TRBD1
CDR3 protein: CASSASDRGPGETQYF
CDR3 DNA: TGTGCCAGCAGCGCGTCCGACAGGGGGCCGGGGGAGACCCAGTACTTC

V gene: TRBV19
clone size: many
J gene: TRBJ1-5
D gene: .
CDR3 protein: CASSTGGGNQPQHF
CDR3 DNA: TGTGCCAGTAGTACAGGTGGCGGGAATCAGCCCCAGCATTTT

V gene: TRBV5-1
clone size: .
J gene: TRBJ2-1
D gene: TRBD2
CDR3 protein: CASSSLAGPNEQFF
CDR3 DNA: TGCGCCAGCAGCTCCTTAGCGGGGCCGAATGAGCAGTTCTTC

V gene: TRBV6-5
clone size: .
J gene: TRBJ1-5
D gene: TRBD1
CDR3 protein: CASRKDRGRNQPQHF
CDR3 DNA: TGTGCCAGCAGGAAAGACAGGGGTAGGAATCAGCCCCAGCATTTT

V gene: TRBV6-4
clone size: .
J gene: TRBJ1-5
D gene: .
CDR3 protein: CASSEDSTNQPQHF
CDR3 DNA: TGTGCCAGCAGCGAGGACAGCACCAATCAGCCCCAGCATTTT

V gene: TRBV9
clone size: .
J gene: TRBJ1-3
D gene: .
CDR3 protein: CASSTDGGGNTIYF
CDR3 DNA: TGTGCCAGCAGCACCGACGGCGGGGGAAACACCATATATTTT

V gene: TRBV10-2
clone size: .
J gene: TRBJ2-6
D gene: .
CDR3 protein: CASSEPQGRFSGANVLTF
CDR3 DNA: TGCGCCAGCAGTGAGCCCCAAGGGAGATTCTCTGGGGCCAACGTCCTGACTTTC

V gene: TRBV9
clone size: .
J gene: TRBJ1-2
D gene: TRBD1
CDR3 protein: CASSTRTGGLGYTF
CDR3 DNA: TGTGCCAGCAGCACACGGACAGGGGGCTTAGGCTACACCTTC

V gene: TRBV4-2
clone size: .
J gene: TRBJ2-1
D gene: TRBD1
CDR3 protein: CASSQRQGHEQFF
CDR3 DNA: TGTGCCAGCAGCCAGCGACAGGGTCATGAGCAGTTCTTC

V gene: TRBV19
clone size: .
J gene: TRBJ1-5
D gene: .
CDR3 protein: CASRPPGAHNQPQHF
CDR3 DNA: TGTGCCAGTAGGCCCCCAGGGGCCCACAATCAGCCCCAGCATTTT

V gene: TRBV10-3
clone size: .
J gene: TRBJ2-3
D gene: TRBD2
CDR3 protein: CAMGGFTDTQYF
CDR3 DNA: TGTGCCATGGGGGGGTTCACAGATACGCAGTATTTT

V gene: TRBV2
clone size: few
J gene: TRBJ1-2
D gene: .
CDR3 protein: CASGSTGSGYGYTF
CDR3 DNA: TGTGCCAGCGGGAGTACAGGGAGCGGCTATGGCTACACCTTC

V gene: TRBV7-2
clone size: .
J gene: TRBJ2-5
D gene: TRBD2
CDR3 protein: CASSLSGAIQETQYF
CDR3 DNA: TGTGCCAGCAGCTTAAGCGGGGCGATCCAAGAGACCCAGTACTTC

V gene: TRBV6-5
clone size: once
J gene: TRBJ2-3
D gene: .
CDR3 protein: CASTLRRDTDTQYF
CDR3 DNA: TGTGCCAGCACACTAAGACGGGACACAGATACGCAGTATTTT

V gene: TRBV18
clone size: .
J gene: TRBJ1-2
D gene: TRBD1
CDR3 protein: CASSPRLSGQGYGYTF
CDR3 DNA: TGTGCCAGCTCACCACGTTTATCCGGACAGGGCTATGGCTACACCTTC

V gene: TRBV6-5
clone size: once
J gene: TRBJ1-2
D gene: .
CDR3 protein: CASSPGAKGRGYTF
CDR3 DNA: TGTGCCAGCAGTCCGGGCGCTAAGGGGCGCGGCTACACCTTC

V gene: TRBV11-2
clone size: .
J gene: TRBJ2-7
D gene: .
CDR3 protein: CASSPSQTGLRRLGEQYF
CDR3 DNA: TGTGCCAGCAGCCCCAGCCAAACAGGGTTACGGCGGCTAGGGGAGCAGTACTTC

V gene: TRBV7-9
clone size: .
J gene: TRBJ1-1
D gene: .
CDR3 protein: CASSFKLPSNTEAFF
CDR3 DNA: TGTGCCAGCAGCTTTAAACTCCCCTCGAACACTGAAGCTTTCTTT

V gene: TRBV5-1
clone size: .
J gene: TRBJ2-7
D gene: TRBD1
CDR3 protein: CASSLAVGQGLYEQYF
CDR3 DNA: TGCGCCAGCAGCTTGGCTGTCGGACAGGGCCTCTACGAGCAGTACTTC

V gene: TRBV5-4
clone size: .
J gene: TRBJ1-2
D gene: TRBD1
CDR3 protein: CASKPQGGYGYTF
CDR3 DNA: TGTGCCAGCAAACCCCAGGGGGGCTATGGCTACACCTTC

V gene: TRBV4-3
clone size: .
J gene: TRBJ1-2
D gene: TRBD1
CDR3 protein: CASSQGTGRGYTF
CDR3 DNA: TGCGCCAGCAGCCAAGGGACAGGGAGGGGCTACACCTTC